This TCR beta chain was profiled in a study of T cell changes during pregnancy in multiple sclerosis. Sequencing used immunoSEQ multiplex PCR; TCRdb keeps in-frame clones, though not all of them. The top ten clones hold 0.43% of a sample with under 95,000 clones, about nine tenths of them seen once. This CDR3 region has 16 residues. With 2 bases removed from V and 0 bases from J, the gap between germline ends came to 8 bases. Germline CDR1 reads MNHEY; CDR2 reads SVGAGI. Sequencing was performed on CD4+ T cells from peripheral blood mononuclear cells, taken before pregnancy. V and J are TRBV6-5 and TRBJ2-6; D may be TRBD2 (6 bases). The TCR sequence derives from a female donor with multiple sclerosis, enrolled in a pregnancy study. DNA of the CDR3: TGTGCCAGCAGTTACGGGGGGAACTCTGGGGCCAACGTCCTGACTTTC. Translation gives CASSYGGNSGANVLTF.